One T cell receptor (beta chain) is described in this entry. Its antigen is as yet unknown. This entry is derived from a study of shared clonotypes between healthy human individuals. CDR1 and CDR2 (germline): MNHEY, SMNVEV (reference sequence). CDR3 length equals 15 residues. Trimming stripped 2 bases from V and 1 base from J, with 12 bases between. Study-wide points: Tissue TCR repertoires likely differ from these blood-only repertoires.

Sequenced by immunoSEQ multiplex PCR; TCRdb stores in-frame clones only, minus some. Among fewer than 1.6 million clones listed, around 98.5% were seen once. Material: naive CD4+ T cells sorted from blood. Subset noted: CD45RA+ positively selected. This TCR was sampled from a man aged 30 to 39 in good health. The rearrangement links TRBV27 to TRBJ2-7, with D possibly being TRBD2 (6 bases). The CDR3: CASSLKGGWSYEQYF. The CDR3 nucleotides read TGTGCCAGCAGTTTAAAGGGAGGATGGTCCTACGAGCAGTACTTC.